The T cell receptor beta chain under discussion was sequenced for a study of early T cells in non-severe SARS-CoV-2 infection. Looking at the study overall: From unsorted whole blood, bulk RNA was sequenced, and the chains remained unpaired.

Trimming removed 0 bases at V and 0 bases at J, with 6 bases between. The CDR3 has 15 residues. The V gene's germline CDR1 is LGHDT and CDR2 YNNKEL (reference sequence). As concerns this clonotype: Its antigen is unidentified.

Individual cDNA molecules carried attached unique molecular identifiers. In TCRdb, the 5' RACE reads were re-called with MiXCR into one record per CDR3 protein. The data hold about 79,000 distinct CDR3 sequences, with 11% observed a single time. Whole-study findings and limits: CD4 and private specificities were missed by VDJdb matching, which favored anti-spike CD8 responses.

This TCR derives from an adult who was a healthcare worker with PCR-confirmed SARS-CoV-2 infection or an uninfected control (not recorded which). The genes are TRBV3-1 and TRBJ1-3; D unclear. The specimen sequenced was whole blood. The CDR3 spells CASSQDLSSGNTIYF. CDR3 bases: TGTGCCAGCAGCCAAGATCTCAGCTCTGGAAACACCATATATTTT.